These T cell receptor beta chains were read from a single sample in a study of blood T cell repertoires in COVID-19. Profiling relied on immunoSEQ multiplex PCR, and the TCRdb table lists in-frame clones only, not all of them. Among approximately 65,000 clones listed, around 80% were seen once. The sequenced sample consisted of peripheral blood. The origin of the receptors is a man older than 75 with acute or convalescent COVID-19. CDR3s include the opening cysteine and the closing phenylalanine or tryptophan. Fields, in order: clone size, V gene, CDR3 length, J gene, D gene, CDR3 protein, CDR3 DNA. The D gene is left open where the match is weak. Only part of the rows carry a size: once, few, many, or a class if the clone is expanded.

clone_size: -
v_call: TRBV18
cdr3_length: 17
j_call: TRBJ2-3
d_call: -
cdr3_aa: CASSPPAAARGKDTQYF
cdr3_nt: TGTGCCAGCTCACCACCGGCAGCGGCGAGGGGGAAAGATACGCAGTATTTT

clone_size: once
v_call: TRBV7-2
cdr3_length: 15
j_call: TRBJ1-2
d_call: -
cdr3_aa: CASSLTDRPSYGYTF
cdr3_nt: TGTGCCAGCAGTTTGACCGACAGACCTTCCTATGGCTACACCTTC

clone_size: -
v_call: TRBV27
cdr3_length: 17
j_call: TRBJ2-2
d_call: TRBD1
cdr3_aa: CASSPTGTGGRTGELFF
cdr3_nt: TGTGCCAGCAGCCCAACCGGGACAGGGGGCCGGACCGGGGAGCTGTTTTTT

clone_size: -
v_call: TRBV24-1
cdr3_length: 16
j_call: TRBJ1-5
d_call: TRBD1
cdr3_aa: CATSERGQGRGQPQHF
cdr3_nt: TGTGCCACCAGTGAACGGGGACAGGGAAGGGGTCAGCCCCAGCATTTT

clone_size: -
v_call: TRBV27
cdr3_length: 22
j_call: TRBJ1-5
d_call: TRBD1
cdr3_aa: CASSSDPPGTGGIAELNQPQHF
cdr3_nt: TGTGCCAGCAGTTCCGATCCCCCCGGGACAGGGGGAATAGCGGAACTCAATCAGCCCCAGCATTTT

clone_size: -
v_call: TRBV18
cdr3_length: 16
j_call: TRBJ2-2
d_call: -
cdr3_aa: CASSPRLVANTGELFF
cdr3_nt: TGTGCCAGCTCCCCTCGGTTGGTCGCGAACACCGGGGAGCTGTTTTTT

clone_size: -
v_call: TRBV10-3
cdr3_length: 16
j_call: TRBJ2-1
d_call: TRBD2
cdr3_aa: CAISESASGRKNEQFF
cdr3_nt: TGTGCCATCAGTGAGTCTGCTAGCGGGAGAAAGAATGAGCAGTTCTTC

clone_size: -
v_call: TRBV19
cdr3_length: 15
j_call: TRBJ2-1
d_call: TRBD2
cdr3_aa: CASSISSGAHNEQFF
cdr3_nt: TGTGCCAGTAGTATTTCCAGCGGGGCACACAATGAGCAGTTCTTC

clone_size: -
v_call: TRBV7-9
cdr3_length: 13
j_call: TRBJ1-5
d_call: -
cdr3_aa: CASSLYGDQPQHF
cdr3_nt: TGTGCCAGCAGTTTATACGGGGATCAGCCCCAGCATTTT

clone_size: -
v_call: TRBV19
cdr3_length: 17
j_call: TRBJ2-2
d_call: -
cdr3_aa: CASSIDPGHANTGELFF
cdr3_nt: TGTGCCAGTAGTATAGATCCGGGACACGCGAACACCGGGGAGCTGTTTTTT

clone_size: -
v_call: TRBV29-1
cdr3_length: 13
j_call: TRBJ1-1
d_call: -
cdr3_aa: CSVESGRSTEAFF
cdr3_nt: TGCAGCGTTGAATCAGGGAGGAGCACTGAAGCTTTCTTT

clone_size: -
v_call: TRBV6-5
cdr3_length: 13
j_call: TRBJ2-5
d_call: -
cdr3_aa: CASRPQGQETQYF
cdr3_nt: TGTGCCAGCAGACCCCAGGGTCAAGAGACCCAGTACTTC

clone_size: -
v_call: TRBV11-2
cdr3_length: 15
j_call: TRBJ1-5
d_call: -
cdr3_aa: CASSAGVLSNQPQHF
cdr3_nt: TGTGCCAGCAGCGCCGGAGTACTTAGCAATCAGCCCCAGCATTTT

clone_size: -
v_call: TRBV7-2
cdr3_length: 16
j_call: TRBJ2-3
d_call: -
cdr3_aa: CASSLQGRGLTDTQYF
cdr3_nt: TGTGCCAGCAGCTTGCAAGGGAGAGGGTTAACAGATACGCAGTATTTT

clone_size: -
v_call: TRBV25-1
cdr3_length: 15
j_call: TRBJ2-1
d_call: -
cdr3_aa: CASSEFSSDYNEQFF
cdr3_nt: TGTGCCAGCAGTGAATTTTCTAGCGATTACAATGAGCAGTTCTTC

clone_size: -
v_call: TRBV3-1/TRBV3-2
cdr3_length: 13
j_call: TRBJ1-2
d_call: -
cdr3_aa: CASSPGNNYGYTF
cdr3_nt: TGTGCCAGCAGCCCGGGGAATAACTATGGCTACACCTTC

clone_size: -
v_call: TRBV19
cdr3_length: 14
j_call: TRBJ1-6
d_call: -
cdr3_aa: CASSIGGQGSPLHF
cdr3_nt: TGTGCCAGTAGTATCGGGGGGCAAGGATCACCCCTCCACTTT

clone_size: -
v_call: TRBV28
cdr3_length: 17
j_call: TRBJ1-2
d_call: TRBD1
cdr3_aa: CASRTPGQGEPNYGYTF
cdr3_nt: TGTGCCAGCAGGACTCCGGGACAGGGGGAACCTAACTATGGCTACACCTTC

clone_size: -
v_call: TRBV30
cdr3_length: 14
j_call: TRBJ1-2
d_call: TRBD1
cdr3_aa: CAWPDKDRVGGYTF
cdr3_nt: TGTGCCTGGCCTGACAAGGACAGGGTCGGAGGCTACACCTTC

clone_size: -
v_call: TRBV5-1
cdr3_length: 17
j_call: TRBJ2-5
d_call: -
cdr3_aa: CASSLVSMGGTQETQYF
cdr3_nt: TGCGCCAGCAGCTTGGTATCAATGGGGGGGACACAAGAGACCCAGTACTTC

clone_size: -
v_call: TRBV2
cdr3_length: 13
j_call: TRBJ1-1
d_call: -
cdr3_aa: CASLGEMNTEAFF
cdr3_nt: TGTGCCAGCCTGGGCGAGATGAACACTGAAGCTTTCTTT

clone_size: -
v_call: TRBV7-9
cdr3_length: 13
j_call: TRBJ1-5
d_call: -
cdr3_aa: CASSFVSNQPQHF
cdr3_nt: TGTGCCAGCAGCTTCGTAAGCAATCAGCCCCAGCATTTT

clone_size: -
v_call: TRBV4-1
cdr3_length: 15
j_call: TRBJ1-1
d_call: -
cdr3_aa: CASSQVGGFDTEAFF
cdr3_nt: TGCGCCAGCAGCCAAGTCGGAGGTTTTGACACTGAAGCTTTCTTT

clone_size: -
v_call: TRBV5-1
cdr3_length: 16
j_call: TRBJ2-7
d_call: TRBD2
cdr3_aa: CASSSLFNGGAYEQYF
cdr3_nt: TGCGCCAGCAGCTCGCTATTTAACGGGGGGGCCTACGAGCAGTACTTC

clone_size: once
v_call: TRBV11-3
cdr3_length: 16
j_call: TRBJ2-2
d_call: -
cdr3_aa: CASSSGGGGASRELFF
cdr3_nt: TGTGCCAGCAGCTCGGGTGGAGGAGGTGCATCCCGGGAGCTGTTTTTT

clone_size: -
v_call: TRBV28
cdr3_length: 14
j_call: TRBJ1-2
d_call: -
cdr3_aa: CASSLFPGSYGYTF
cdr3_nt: TGTGCCAGCAGTTTGTTCCCAGGAAGCTATGGCTACACCTTC

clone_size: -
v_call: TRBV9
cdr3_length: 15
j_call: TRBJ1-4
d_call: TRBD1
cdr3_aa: CASSVSTGWSEKLFF
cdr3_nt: TGTGCCAGCAGCGTTTCGACAGGGTGGAGTGAAAAACTGTTTTTT

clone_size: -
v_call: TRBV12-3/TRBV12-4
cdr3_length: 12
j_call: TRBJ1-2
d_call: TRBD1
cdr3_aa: CASKTTGDGYTF
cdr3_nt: TGTGCCAGCAAAACTACAGGGGACGGCTACACCTTC

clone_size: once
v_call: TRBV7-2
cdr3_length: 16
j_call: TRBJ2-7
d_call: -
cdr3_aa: CASSLVGGSGPYEQYF
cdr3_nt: TGTGCCAGCAGCTTAGTTGGTGGTAGCGGACCCTACGAGCAGTACTTC

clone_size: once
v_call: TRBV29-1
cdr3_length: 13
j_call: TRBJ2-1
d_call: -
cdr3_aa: CSVAGTPYNEQFF
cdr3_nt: TGCAGCGTTGCCGGGACACCGTACAATGAGCAGTTCTTC

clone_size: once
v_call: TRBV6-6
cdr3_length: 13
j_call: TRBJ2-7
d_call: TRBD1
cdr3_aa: CASSRDRAYEQYF
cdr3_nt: TGTGCCAGCAGTCGGGACAGAGCCTACGAGCAGTACTTC

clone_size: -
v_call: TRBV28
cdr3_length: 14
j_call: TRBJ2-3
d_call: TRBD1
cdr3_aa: CASKLTGDLDTQYF
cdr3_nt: TGTGCCAGCAAACTGACAGGGGATTTAGATACGCAGTATTTT

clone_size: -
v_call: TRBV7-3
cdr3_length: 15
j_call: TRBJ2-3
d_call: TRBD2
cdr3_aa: CASGLAGGSADTQYF
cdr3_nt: TGTGCCAGCGGACTAGCGGGGGGGTCGGCAGATACGCAGTATTTT

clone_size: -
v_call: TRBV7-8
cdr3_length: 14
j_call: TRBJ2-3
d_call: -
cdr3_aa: CASLKTETTDTQYF
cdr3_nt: TGTGCCAGCTTGAAGACAGAAACGACAGATACGCAGTATTTT

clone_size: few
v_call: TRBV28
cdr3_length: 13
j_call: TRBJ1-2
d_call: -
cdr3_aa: CASTQPGVHGYTF
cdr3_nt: TGTGCCAGCACCCAGCCAGGGGTTCATGGCTACACCTTC

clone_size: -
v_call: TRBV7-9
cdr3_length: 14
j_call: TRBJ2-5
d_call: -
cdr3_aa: CASRTWLDEETQYF
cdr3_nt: TGTGCCAGCAGAACTTGGCTAGACGAAGAGACCCAGTACTTC

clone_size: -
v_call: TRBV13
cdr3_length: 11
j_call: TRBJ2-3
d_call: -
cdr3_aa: CASSIGTLQYF
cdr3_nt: TGTGCCAGCAGCATCGGGACTCTGCAGTATTTT

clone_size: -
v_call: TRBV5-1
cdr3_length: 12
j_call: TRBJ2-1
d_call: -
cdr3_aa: CASSYERSEQFF
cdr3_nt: TGCGCCAGCAGCTACGAGCGGAGTGAGCAGTTCTTC

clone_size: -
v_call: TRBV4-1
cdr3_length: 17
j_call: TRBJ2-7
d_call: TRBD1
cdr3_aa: CASSQERRTGGSYEQYF
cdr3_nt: TGCGCCAGCAGCCAAGAGCGCCGAACAGGGGGCTCCTACGAGCAGTACTTC